This is a list of T cell receptor beta chains from one sample in a study of post-analysis software for immune sequencing data. TCRdb used MiXCR to reprocess the PCR reads, holding one entry per CDR3 protein. Of about half a million distinct CDR3 sequences in the sample, under 55% were seen once. Specimen: blood. These receptors were taken from a girl aged 5 to 17 with multiple sclerosis. The CDR3 runs from the conserved cysteine through the conserved F or W. D genes are given only for firm matches. Rows give clone size only sometimes, using once, few, many, or a class for an expanded clone.

>TRBJ2-7|TRBV5-1|TRBD1|-
CAGSLLPGQEKYEQYF
TGCGCCGGCAGCTTACTCCCAGGACAGGAAAAGTACGAGCAGTACTTC
>TRBJ2-7|TRBV4-1|-|-
CASSQLREGIYEQYF
TGCGCCAGCAGCCAATTACGGGAAGGGATCTACGAGCAGTACTTC
>TRBJ2-7|TRBV14|TRBD2|-
CASSQLAGGPVEQYF
TGTGCCAGCAGCCAATTAGCGGGAGGGCCGGTCGAGCAGTACTTC
>TRBJ2-5|TRBV20-1|-|-
CSAFQGLQETQYF
TGCAGTGCTTTCCAGGGTTTGCAAGAGACCCAGTACTTC
>TRBJ1-1|TRBV27|-|-
CAIANLYTTEAFF
TGTGCCATCGCAAACTTATACACCACTGAAGCTTTCTTT
>TRBJ2-1|TRBV6-5|-|-
CASSYGGGGAYNEQFF
TGTGCCAGCAGTTACGGTGGAGGGGGCGCATACAATGAGCAGTTCTTC
>TRBJ2-7|TRBV20-1|TRBD2|-
CGARGSFSGAYEQYF
TGCGGTGCTAGAGGCAGCTTTAGCGGGGCCTACGAGCAGTACTTC
>TRBJ2-7|TRBV29-1|TRBD2|many
CSVAPGGIYEQYF
TGCAGCGTTGCCCCGGGAGGGATCTACGAGCAGTACTTC
>TRBJ1-1|TRBV10-2|TRBD1|-
CASNPPGQGFTEAFF
TGCGCCAGCAACCCTCCGGGACAGGGGTTCACTGAAGCTTTCTTT
>TRBJ2-3|TRBV5-1|-|few
CASSSLGAERTDTQYF
TGCGCCAGCAGCTCCCTGGGGGCGGAGCGGACAGATACGCAGTATTTT
>TRBJ2-1|TRBV30|TRBD1|-
CAWRNDRDSYNEQFF
TGTGCCTGGAGGAATGACCGGGACAGCTACAATGAGCAGTTCTTC
>TRBJ2-2|TRBV29-1|-|-
CSVEKVAGELFF
TGCAGCGTTGAAAAGGTGGCCGGGGAGCTGTTTTTT
>TRBJ2-7|TRBV3-1|TRBD2|few
CASSDPAGASYEQYF
TGTGCCAGCAGCGACCCAGCGGGAGCCTCCTACGAGCAGTACTTC
>TRBJ2-5|TRBV11-2|-|-
CASSLDIQSNEQYF
TGTGCCAGCAGCTTAGACATCCAAAGCAATGAGCAGTACTTC
>TRBJ1-2|TRBV6-1|-|-
CASSETLTENYGYTF
TGTGCCAGCAGTGAAACCCTTACTGAGAACTATGGCTACACCTTC
>TRBJ1-6|TRBV20-1|-|-
CSAREGGPSSPLHF
TGCAGTGCTAGAGAGGGGGGCCCGAGTTCACCCCTCCACTTT
>TRBJ2-1|TRBV7-9|-|few
CASSSVRIEQFF
TGTGCCAGCAGTTCGGTCAGAATTGAGCAGTTCTTC
>TRBJ2-7|TRBV14|TRBD1|-
CASSLLAGTGVSEQYF
TGTGCCAGCAGCCTGCTAGCCGGGACAGGGGTCTCCGAGCAGTACTTC
>TRBJ2-1|TRBV15|-|-
CATSSGYSEVEQFF
TGTGCCACCAGCAGCGGGTACAGCGAGGTTGAGCAGTTCTTC
>TRBJ2-1|TRBV6-6|TRBD1|-
CASSRGQASSYNEQFF
TGTGCCAGCAGCCGGGGACAGGCTAGCTCCTACAATGAGCAGTTCTTC
>TRBJ2-7|TRBV20-1|TRBD2|-
CNGKTSGKAEQYF
TGCAATGGTAAGACTAGCGGGAAGGCCGAGCAGTACTTC
>TRBJ2-1|TRBV20-1|-|once
CSATEDSSNEQFF
TGCAGTGCTACGGAAGACAGTAGCAATGAGCAGTTCTTC
>TRBJ2-1|TRBV4-2|-|few
CASSQDRAGLLEFF
TGTGCCAGCAGCCAAGATAGGGCAGGCCTTTTGGAGTTCTTC